One and the same sample provided the 26 T cell receptor beta chains below, sequenced in a study of T cells in Graves' hyperthyroidism and ophthalmopathy. Amplification of TCR beta CDR3 regions used RNA as the template. The study used the HTBI primer set for a first-round RT-PCR of the TCR CDR3. MiXCR, run by TCRdb on the multiplex PCR reads, gives a single entry per CDR3 protein. There are nearly 750,000 distinct CDR3 sequences in the sample; 35% occur only once, and around 30% lies in the top ten. Sequencing input: blood. These receptors originate from a woman in her thirties or forties with Graves' hyperthyroidism.

Worth noting for this clonotype: A much larger clone sits a single nucleotide away, making a read error possible. The chain carries TRBV19 and TRBJ1-2; tentatively, D is TRBD1 (5 bases). The length of the CDR3 is 15 residues. CDR1 and CDR2 from the germline V gene are LNHDA and SQIVND (reference sequence). Trimming took off 5 bases at V and 1 base at J, with 14 bases between the two ends. For the CDR3, the DNA is TGTGCCAGTAGTCTCACACCACAGGTTAACTATGGCTACACCTTC. Translating gives CASSLTPQVNYGYTF.

This clonotype has a count of ten or more. The CDR3, as DNA: TGCGCCAGCACTCGGGATACTGGAAACACCATATATTTT. Translating gives CASTRDTGNTIYF. The rearrangement links TRBV5-1 to TRBJ1-3; D uncertain. CDR3 length equals 13 residues. The germline gives CDR1 SGHRS, CDR2 YFSETQ. The V end was cut by 6 bases, the J end by 2 bases, with 9 bases between.

This clonotype was detected only a few times. The chain uses TRBV6-5 and TRBJ1-5; no reliable D call. CDR3 length: 14 residues. V was clipped by 8 bases and J by 3 bases, with 14 bases between them. Germline-derived CDR1 and CDR2 are MNHEY and SVGAGI. CDR3 DNA: TGTGCCAGCGCGGAACAGACCTACAATCAGCCCCAGCATTTT. Translated, it gives CASAEQTYNQPQHF.

There are many counts of this clonotype. V usage is TRBV19 and J usage is TRBJ1-1; 9 nucleotides line up with TRBD1. CDR1 LNHDA and CDR2 SQIVND come from the germline V gene (reference sequence). J was trimmed by 5 bases and V by 7 bases; bases with no gene match: 5. This CDR3 spans 13 amino acids. CDR3 protein: CASMGQGGTEAFF. CDR3 bases: TGTGCCAGTATGGGACAGGGAGGGACTGAAGCTTTCTTT. Drawing the rest from reference TRBV19 and TRBJ1-1, the complete variable domain is DGGITQSPKYLFRKEGQNVTLSCEQNLNHDAMYWYRQDPGQGLRLIYYSQIVNDFQKGDIAEGYSVSREKKESFPLTVTSAQKNPTAFYLCASMGQGGTEAFFGQGTRLTVV.

This clonotype has a single count. V and J are TRBV2 and TRBJ1-6, with D perhaps TRBD1 (5 bases). Germline V CDR1 and CDR2: SNHLY, FYNNEI. CDR3 length: 15 amino acids. V was shortened by 4 bases and J by 9 bases, with 16 bases between the two germline ends. CDR3 loop: CASSVGAVAGSPLHF. DNA of the CDR3: TGTGCCAGCAGTGTTGGGGCCGTCGCTGGTTCACCCCTCCACTTT.

This clonotype occurred many times. The CDR3 loop reads CAISGTGGYNEKLFF. CDR3 DNA sequence: TGTGCCATCAGTGGGACAGGGGGCTATAATGAAAAACTGTTTTTT. The chain combines TRBV10-3 with TRBJ1-4, with TRBD1 identical over 11 bases. V was pared by 4 bases and J by 4 bases, with 2 bases of the junction left unmatched. The V gene's germline CDR1 is ENHRY and CDR2 SYGVKD. The CDR3 runs 15 residues.

Details on this clonotype: A much larger clone differs from this one at a single base, so this may be a read error. This rearrangement joins TRBV7-2 to TRBJ1-3, with a tentative D call TRBD1 (6 bases). The CDR3 loop spans 15 amino acids. Germline CDR1 is SGHTA and CDR2 is FQGNSA. The CDR3 sequence: CASKEAGGVGNAIYF. Written as DNA, the CDR3 is TGTGCCAGCAAGGAGGCGGGGGGCGTTGGAAACGCCATATATTTT.

This clonotype was recorded many times. The V call is TRBV7-2, the J call TRBJ1-1, with D hard to call. The germline V and J ends were trimmed by 3 bases and 4 bases, with 15 bases remaining between them. The germline V gene encodes CDR1 SGHTA and CDR2 FQGNSA. The CDR3 consists of 15 residues. The CDR3 loop is CASSLVGEVGTEAFF. The CDR3 nucleotides are TGTGCCAGCAGCTTGGTCGGGGAGGTGGGCACTGAAGCTTTCTTT.

This clonotype was counted between two and nine times. V gene TRBV28 combines with J gene TRBJ1-1; TRBD1 matches at 8 bases. Germline loops: CDR1 MDHEN, CDR2 SYDVKM. The CDR3 length is 15 residues. With V trimmed by 10 bases and J by 0 bases, 10 bases remained unmatched. CDR3 DNA: TGTGCCACGGGGACAGGCGAGACCATGAACACTGAAGCTTTCTTT. Translated, it gives CATGTGETMNTEAFF.

The V call is TRBV5-1, the J call TRBJ2-7, with a tentative D call TRBD1 (6 bases). Germline V lookup: CDR1 SGHRS, CDR2 YFSETQ. CDR3 length: 16 residues. V was shortened by 4 bases and J by 0 bases, with 17 bases between the two germline ends. CDR3 DNA: TGCGCCAGCAGCCCGGACAGTTTTTTTGGCTCCTACGAGCAGTACTTC. It is translated as CASSPDSFFGSYEQYF.

The rearrangement uses TRBV12-3 or TRBV12-4 and TRBJ1-5; 7 bases line up with TRBD1. The CDR3 has 13 amino acids. Unmatched junction bases numbered 6, after V lost 6 bases and J lost 7 bases. CDR3 loop: CASRHDRAQPQHF. The CDR3 nucleotides read TGTGCCAGCAGACATGACAGGGCACAGCCCCAGCATTTT.

In this sample, this clonotype turned up a few times. J is TRBJ1-1 and V is TRBV5-1; 8 bases fit TRBD1. Germline assignment: CDR1 SGHRS and CDR2 YFSETQ. The CDR3 has 14 residues. The V segment lost 4 bases and the J segment 1 base; nucleotides outside the gene matches: 3. CDR3 sequence: CASSMGQANTEAFF. As DNA, the CDR3 is TGCGCCAGCAGCATGGGACAGGCGAACACTGAAGCTTTCTTT.

This clonotype was counted a few times. The gene calls are TRBV7-9 and TRBJ2-2; a possible D gene is TRBD2 (7 bases). V was clipped by 5 bases and J by 4 bases, with 14 bases between them. The CDR3 length is 15 residues. Germline V gives CDR1 SEHNR, CDR2 FQNEAQ (reference sequence). This CDR3 is CASSPWGGGTGELFF. The CDR3 bases are TGTGCCAGCAGCCCCTGGGGGGGCGGCACCGGGGAGCTGTTTTTT.

This chain uses TRBV7-2 with TRBJ2-6, with D possibly being TRBD1 or TRBD2 (5 bases each). Trimming took 6 bases from V and 0 from J, leaving 12 bases between them. Germline V gene lookup returns CDR1 SGHTA and CDR2 FQGNSA. The CDR3 runs to 16 residues. Written as DNA, the CDR3 is TGTGCCAGCAGTAGGGACGTCCTCTCTGGGGCCAACGTCCTGACTTTC. This encodes CASSRDVLSGANVLTF.

About this clonotype itself: A read error may account for a junction end that differs from germline. The chain links TRBV20-1 to TRBJ1-1; TRBD1 is a possible D gene (5 bases). Per germline, CDR1 DFQATT and CDR2 SNEGSKA (reference sequence). There are 14 residues in the CDR3. This CDR3 is CSARDQGSYTEALF. The CDR3 DNA is TGCAGTGCTAGAGATCAGGGCTCTTACACTGAAGCTCTCTTT.

This clonotype was observed many times. The V call is TRBV7-6, the J call TRBJ2-7, with D possibly being TRBD1 (5 bases). CDR1 is SGHVS and CDR2 is FNYEAQ in the germline V gene. V was pared by 5 bases and J by 4 bases, with 15 bases between. The CDR3 loop spans 14 amino acids. The CDR3 region is CASSVTAAGYEQYF. DNA for the CDR3: TGTGCCAGCAGCGTGACAGCCGCAGGGTACGAGCAGTACTTC.

The rearrangement uses TRBV29-1 and TRBJ2-5, with a weak D call TRBD2 (5 bases). The CDR3 loop spans 13 amino acids. Trimming left V 3 bases short and J 3 bases short, with 11 bases between. Germline V gene sequence: CDR1 SQVTM, CDR2 ANQGSEA. The CDR3 bases are TGCAGCGTTGACGACGGGGTTAAAGAGACCCAGTACTTC. Amino acids: CSVDDGVKETQYF.

This clonotype was seen a handful of times. The chain employs TRBV5-5 and TRBJ2-7; D gene ambiguous. CDR3 length: 14 amino acids. Germline V CDR1 and CDR2: SGHKS, YYEKEE (reference sequence). V was pared by 2 bases and J by 2 bases, with 11 bases between. Written as DNA, the CDR3 is TGTGCCAGCAGCTTCAGAGTTCCCCCCTACGAGCAGTACTTC. It is translated as CASSFRVPPYEQYF.

The J gene is TRBJ2-3, the V gene TRBV7-2, with 8 positions matching TRBD2. V lost 0 bases to trimming and J lost 3 bases; unmatched junction nucleotides: 5. The CDR3 is 16 residues long. Looked up from germline, CDR1 is SGHTA and CDR2 is FQGNSA. DNA of the CDR3: TGTGCCAGCAGCTTAGCGGAGACTAGCGTAACAGATACGCAGTATTTT. It encodes CASSLAETSVTDTQYF.

This clonotype was observed many times. The J gene is TRBJ1-2, the V gene TRBV20-1, with unresolved D. CDR1 and CDR2 (germline): DFQATT, SNEGSKA (reference sequence). The V end was cut by 6 bases, the J end by 6 bases, with 17 bases between. The CDR3 length is 13 residues. The chain's CDR3 is CSAEGSGSHGYTF. In nucleotides, the CDR3 is TGCAGTGCCGAAGGATCAGGTTCTCATGGCTACACCTTC.

This clonotype was counted once. This may stem from a read error, because a much larger clone lies one nucleotide away. The chain combines TRBV7-8 with TRBJ1-5; D is undetermined. This CDR3 spans 13 amino acids. The ends were cut back, 1 base at V and 6 bases at J, with 7 bases in the middle. The V gene's germline CDR1 is SGHVS and CDR2 FQNEAQ. The CDR3: CASSLVGLQPQHF. The CDR3 DNA follows: TGTGCCAGCAGCTTAGTAGGCCTTCAGCCCCAGCATTTT.

CDR3 DNA sequence: TGTGCCAGCACACGAAGGGGTACAGCGCCTCAAGCTTTCTTT. This sequence encodes CASTRRGTAPQAFF. The V gene is TRBV28, the J gene TRBJ1-1; weak D call: TRBD1 (5 bases). This CDR3 comprises 14 residues. CDR1 is MDHEN and CDR2 is SYDVKM in the germline V gene. Trimming took off 7 bases at V and 9 bases at J, with 21 bases between the two ends.

This clonotype was picked up many times. The rearrangement joins TRBV7-3 to TRBJ2-6; a possible D gene is TRBD1 (5 bases). Trimming stripped 4 bases from V and 4 bases from J, with 11 bases between. The CDR3 length is 15 residues. CDR1 and CDR2 from the germline V gene are SGHTA and FQGTGA. The CDR3 region has the DNA TGTGCCAGCAGCTCAGGGTTGTCAGGGGCCAACGTCCTGACTTTC. Protein: CASSSGLSGANVLTF.

The genes are TRBV7-9 and TRBJ1-4, with D possibly being TRBD1 (5 bases). Germline V gene data show CDR1 as SEHNR and CDR2 as FQNEAQ (reference sequence). V dropped 2 bases and J dropped 8 bases, with 12 bases sitting between them. This CDR3 spans 14 amino acids. CDR3 nucleotide sequence: TGTGCCAGCAGCTTAATGGGGGTATACGAAAAACTGTTTTTT. Translating it yields CASSLMGVYEKLFF.

This sequence joins TRBV19 and TRBJ1-1; possible D gene TRBD1, 6 bases. Germline V gene lookup returns CDR1 LNHDA and CDR2 SQIVND (reference sequence). CDR3 size: 16 residues. V lost 7 bases and J 0 bases, leaving 18 bases between the germline ends. CDR3 protein: CASKLSGGRLNTEAFF. The CDR3 DNA follows: TGTGCCAGTAAACTGTCGGGGGGGCGGTTGAACACTGAAGCTTTCTTT.

In this sample, this clonotype turned up many times. The chain combines TRBV7-9 with TRBJ1-4; no clear D gene. V was cut by 3 bases and J by 2 bases, with 7 bases left in between. The V gene's germline CDR1 is SEHNR and CDR2 FQNEAQ (reference sequence). The CDR3 runs 14 residues. CDR3 in DNA: TGTGCCAGCAGCTTGAGGTCCACTAATGAAAAACTGTTTTTT. Protein product: CASSLRSTNEKLFF.